The T cell receptor beta chain described here comes from a study of T-cell reconstitution after alpha-beta-depleted transplantation in children. Whole-study results and caveats: Newly generated T cells supplied most T-cell counts and diversity one year post-transplant. Surviving recipient T cells and thymic progenitors underlay high day-60 TCRbeta diversity in some patients. About two months after transplant, alpha-beta T cells reportedly came from several hundred expanded graft clones.

The library targeted TCRbeta and was prepared with unique molecular identifiers. TCRdb reprocessed the PCR reads with MiXCR, giving one entry per CDR3 protein. The sample consists of about 420,000 distinct CDR3 sequences, roughly 15% of them appearing once. Trimming stripped 6 bases from V and 9 bases from J, with 18 bases between. This CDR3 contains 14 residues. CDR1 is ENHRY and CDR2 is SYGVKD in the germline V gene. Worth noting for this clonotype: No antigen is known for it.

Here the sequenced sample was PBMCs, mostly from graft donor cells, taken 360 days after TCRalphabeta/CD19-depleted stem cell transplant. The TCR comes from a boy under two years old who had a stem cell transplant for Wiskott-Aldrich syndrome, so the T cells may come from the graft donor. The rearrangement uses TRBV10-3 and TRBJ2-1, with D maybe TRBD2 (5 bases). The CDR3 here is CAISASGRTSEQFF. In nucleotides, the CDR3 is TGTGCCATCAGCGCTAGTGGGAGAACGTCTGAGCAGTTCTTC.